The 29 T cell receptor beta chains given below trace back to one sample, sequenced in a study of OX40 agonist ivuxolimab in advanced cancers. Sequenced by immunoSEQ multiplex PCR; TCRdb stores in-frame clones only, minus some. The sample has roughly 59,000 clones, around 90% seen once; the top ten hold approximately 5.4%. Sequencing was performed on CD4+ or CD8+ T cells sorted from blood, taken in a trial of the OX40 agonist ivuxolimab. The receptors originated from an adult with an advanced solid tumor such as melanoma, head and neck, liver or kidney cancer.

The V call is TRBV5-4, the J call TRBJ2-3; TRBD1 might be the D (7 bases). Looked up from germline, CDR1 is SGHNT and CDR2 is YYREEE (reference sequence). The CDR3 is 14 amino acids. V lost 3 bases, J lost 3 bases, and 11 bases lay in between. The CDR3 nucleotides read TGTGCCAGCAGCTCACAGGGGAGGACAGATACGCAGTATTTT. It codes for CASSSQGRTDTQYF.

The chain uses TRBV6-5 and TRBJ1-2; no clear D. Trimming left V 5 bases short and J 4 bases short, with 5 bases between. Germline CDR1 reads MNHEY; CDR2 reads SVGAGI. The CDR3 runs to 11 residues. CDR3 loop: CASSPSYGYTF. The CDR3, as DNA: TGTGCCAGCAGTCCCAGCTATGGCTACACCTTC.

The V gene is TRBV18, the J gene TRBJ2-7, with TRBD1 as a possible D gene (5 bases). This CDR3 is 12 amino acids long. Trimming pared 3 bases from V and 7 bases from J, leaving 10 bases between. Germline CDR1 KGHSH, CDR2 LQKENI. CDR3 nucleotide sequence: TGTGCCAGCTCACCGTCCCAGGGAGAGCAGTACTTC. It encodes CASSPSQGEQYF.

The V call is TRBV6-1, the J call TRBJ1-1; D is unclear. Trimming took 7 bases from V and 1 from J, leaving 4 bases between them. The CDR3 has 11 residues. CDR1 is MNHNS and CDR2 is SASEGT in the germline V gene. The chain's CDR3 is CASTRNTEAFF. The CDR3 DNA is TGTGCCAGCACTCGGAACACTGAAGCTTTCTTT.

The rearrangement links TRBV28 to TRBJ1-1; a weak D match, TRBD1 (5 bases). This CDR3 contains 13 residues. V was cut by 4 bases and J by 4 bases, with 10 bases left in between. The germline CDR1 and CDR2 sequences are MDHEN and SYDVKM. CDR3 region: CASSSEGRTEAFF. The CDR3 coding sequence is TGTGCCAGCAGTTCGGAGGGGCGCACTGAAGCTTTCTTT.

A word on this clone: One end of the junction is discordant with germline, which a read error may explain. This sequence joins TRBV7-6 and TRBJ2-3; D may be TRBD1 or TRBD2 (5 bases each). The germline CDR1 and CDR2 sequences are SGHVS and FNYEAQ. This CDR3 spans 19 amino acids. CDR3 sequence reads: CASSFPSGTPERGTYTQYF. The CDR3 DNA is TGTGCCAGCAGCTTTCCCTCCGGGACCCCCGAAAGGGGCACATATACGCAGTATTTT. Combining the CDR3 with reference TRBV7-6 and TRBJ2-3 gives the whole variable domain GAGVSQSPRYKVTKRGQDVALRCDPISGHVSLYWYRQALGQGPEFLTYFNYEAQQDKSGLPNDRFSAERPEGSISTLTIQRTEQRDSAMYRCASSFPSGTPERGTYTQYFGPGTRLTVL.

This chain connects TRBV7-2 to TRBJ1-4; 7 bases fit TRBD1. CDR3 length: 15 residues. CDR1 is SGHTA and CDR2 is FQGNSA in the germline V gene. V lost 6 bases to trimming and J lost 0 bases; unmatched junction nucleotides: 4. The CDR3 is CASRGQPATNEKLFF. The CDR3 nucleotides are TGTGCCAGCAGGGGACAGCCAGCAACTAATGAAAAACTGTTTTTT.

This chain connects TRBV30 to TRBJ2-3; D is possibly TRBD1 or TRBD2 (5 bases each). The germline CDR1 and CDR2 sequences are GTSNPN and SVGIG (reference sequence). V was shortened by 4 bases and J by 2 bases, with 13 bases between the two germline ends. The CDR3 runs to 14 residues. The CDR3 DNA reads as TGTGCCTGGACCCTAGCAGGGTCCACAGATACGCAGTATTTT. Translating gives CAWTLAGSTDTQYF.

This rearrangement joins TRBV21-1 to TRBJ1-5. TRBV21-1 corresponds to a pseudogene. This CDR3 spans 16 amino acids. The CDR3 sequence: CASPIKRGKGNQPQHF. Here the CDR3 DNA reads TGTGCCAGCCCCATAAAGAGGGGCAAGGGCAATCAGCCCCAGCATTTT.

The chain recombines TRBV28 with TRBJ2-7; 7 bases map to TRBD1. The V gene end was trimmed by 5 bases and the J gene end by 0 bases; junction bases not matched to a gene: 19. This CDR3 region has 19 residues. The germline V gene encodes CDR1 MDHEN and CDR2 SYDVKM. The CDR3 loop reads CASSLLTPPDRDPSYEQYF. The DNA of the CDR3 is TGTGCCAGCAGTCTCCTTACCCCCCCAGACAGGGACCCCTCCTACGAGCAGTACTTC.

The chain links TRBV18 to TRBJ2-7; a possible D gene is TRBD2 (5 bases). CDR1 and CDR2 from the germline V gene are KGHSH and LQKENI. Deletions cut 0 bases from V and 5 bases from J, with 8 bases between. This CDR3 contains 13 residues. The CDR3 DNA is TGTGCCAGCTCACCACCGCCGGGGAACGAGCAGTACTTC. Encoded protein: CASSPPPGNEQYF. Full variable domain (missing parts from reference TRBV18 and TRBJ2-7): NAGVMQNPRHLVRRRGQEARLRCSPMKGHSHVYWYRQLPEEGLKFMVYLQKENIIDESGMPKERFSAEFPKEGPSILRIQQVVRGDSAAYFCASSPPPGNEQYFGPGTRLTVT.

The chain recombines TRBV11-2 with TRBJ1-1, with 8 bases that match TRBD1. The V gene's germline CDR1 is SGHAT and CDR2 FQNNGV. The CDR3 spans 15 residues. The junction had 1 base not matched to a gene; V was cut back by 1 base and J by 0 bases. This CDR3 is CASSLGDRLNTEAFF. As DNA, the CDR3 is TGTGCCAGCAGCTTAGGGGACAGGTTGAACACTGAAGCTTTCTTT.

The V gene is TRBV11-2, the J gene TRBJ2-7; 7 bases align to TRBD1. CDR1 is SGHAT and CDR2 is FQNNGV in the germline V gene. This CDR3 region has 14 residues. With 5 bases clipped from V and 0 bases from J, the junction kept 4 bases outside the gene matches. In nucleotides, the CDR3 is TGTGCCAGCAGCGTATGGGACAGCTCCTACGAGCAGTACTTC. Translating it yields CASSVWDSSYEQYF.

This clone has a single count. The gene calls are TRBV27 and TRBJ1-2; D ambiguous. The CDR3 has 14 amino acids. The germline V gene has CDR1 MNHEY and CDR2 SMNVEV (reference sequence). The germline V and J ends were trimmed by 6 bases and 2 bases, with 13 bases remaining between them. In DNA, the CDR3 is TGTGCCAGCAGCCGGACTGAGGGCAACTATGGCTACACCTTC. This translates into CASSRTEGNYGYTF.

The chain carries TRBV27 and TRBJ2-7; TRBD2 matches at 9 bases. Germline CDR1 and CDR2: MNHEY and SMNVEV (reference sequence). Losses at the gene ends were 8 bases for V and 3 bases for J; bases not matched to a gene: 11. The CDR3 extends over 15 amino acids. Written as DNA, the CDR3 is TGTGCCAGCGGCTACTCGGGACTAGCCGTCTACGAGCAGTACTTC. It is translated as CASGYSGLAVYEQYF.

This chain joins TRBV6-5 and TRBJ1-6; D is unresolved. V lost 5 bases and J 9 bases, leaving 14 bases between the germline ends. Germline lookup yields CDR1 MNHEY and CDR2 SVGAGI. This CDR3 spans 14 amino acids. This chain's CDR3 is CASSVGLEGSPLHF. CDR3 coding DNA: TGTGCCAGCAGTGTAGGGCTCGAGGGTTCACCCCTCCACTTT.

The chain uses TRBV7-9 and TRBJ1-4, with D possibly matching TRBD1 (6 bases). The germline CDR1 and CDR2 sequences are SEHNR and FQNEAQ (reference sequence). The CDR3 has 15 residues. Trimming removed 3 bases from V and 4 bases from J, with 12 bases in between. The CDR3: CASSLRQAINEKLFF. DNA for the CDR3: TGTGCCAGCAGCTTGAGACAGGCGATTAATGAAAAACTGTTTTTT.

This clone was detected only once. The chain combines TRBV4-3 with TRBJ1-1, with TRBD1 as a possible D gene (5 bases). CDR3 length: 14 residues. V was shortened by 3 bases and J by 1 base, with 9 bases between the two germline ends. Per the germline V gene, CDR1 is LGHNA and CDR2 is YSLEER. CDR3 region: CASSQETGNTEAFF. CDR3 coding DNA: TGCGCCAGCAGCCAGGAAACAGGGAACACTGAAGCTTTCTTT.

The chain carries TRBV5-4 and TRBJ2-7; weak D call: TRBD1 (6 bases). The CDR3 is 16 residues long. The V gene's germline CDR1 is SGHNT and CDR2 YYREEE (reference sequence). V was clipped by 5 bases and J by 2 bases, with 20 bases between them. For the CDR3, the DNA is TGTGCCAGCAGACCGGGGACATCCTTAGGCCCCTACGAGCAGTACTTC. This codes for CASRPGTSLGPYEQYF. The whole variable domain, filled in from reference TRBV5-4 and TRBJ2-7, reads ETGVTQSPTHLIKTRGQQVTLRCSSQSGHNTVSWYQQALGQGPQFIFQYYREEENGRGNFPPRFSGLQFPNYSSELNVNALELDDSALYLCASRPGTSLGPYEQYFGPGTRLTVT.

This clone was observed a handful of times. The chain links TRBV11-2 to TRBJ1-5; D not resolved. V was cut by 9 bases and J by 0 bases, with 12 bases left in between. CDR1 is SGHAT, CDR2 FQNNGV, per germline. The CDR3 consists of 14 residues. DNA of the CDR3: TGTGCCAGTAGCGCTATCCTTAGCAATCAGCCCCAGCATTTT. This encodes CASSAILSNQPQHF.

The chain joins TRBV29-1 to TRBJ1-2, with 8 nucleotides matching TRBD1. The germline V gene encodes CDR1 SQVTM and CDR2 ANQGSEA. This CDR3 is built from 13 residues. J gave up 2 bases and V 4 bases, and 3 bases lay outside the gene matches. CDR3 bases: TGCAGCGTTGGCCCAGGGGGCAACTATGGCTACACCTTC. Translated: CSVGPGGNYGYTF.

The chain employs TRBV7-2 and TRBJ1-5; D unresolved. Germline V gives CDR1 SGHTA, CDR2 FQGNSA. CDR3 length: 15 residues. V was trimmed by 5 bases and J by 3 bases, leaving 14 bases between them. CDR3 region: CASSLNAGNNQPQHF. The DNA for the CDR3 is TGTGCCAGCAGCCTAAATGCGGGAAACAATCAGCCCCAGCATTTT. Filled out from reference TRBV7-2 and TRBJ1-5, the complete variable domain reads GAGVSQSPSNKVTEKGKDVELRCDPISGHTALYWYRQSLGQGLEFLIYFQGNSAPDKSGLPSDRFSAERTGGSVSTLTIQRTQQEDSAVYLCASSLNAGNNQPQHFGDGTRLSIL.

The CDR3 spells CASSLAGTGGKNEQFF. CDR3 in DNA: TGCGCCAGCAGCCTAGCCGGGACAGGGGGTAAGAATGAGCAGTTCTTC. This chain links TRBV5-1 with TRBJ2-1; 11 bases fit TRBD1. The trim removed 4 bases at V and 7 bases at J, leaving 10 bases unmatched. The CDR3 totals 16 residues. Germline CDR1 is SGHRS and CDR2 is YFSETQ.

J is TRBJ2-3 and V is TRBV7-9; D is unclear. The germline V gene has CDR1 SEHNR and CDR2 FQNEAQ (reference sequence). CDR3 length: 16 residues. Trimming left V 4 bases short and J 4 bases short, with 18 bases between. CDR3 loop: CASSSRTPRRSDTQYF. Written as DNA, the CDR3 is TGTGCCAGCAGCTCCAGGACCCCGAGAAGGTCAGATACGCAGTATTTT.

The chain combines TRBV4-1 with TRBJ1-2; D remains ambiguous. This CDR3 region has 15 residues. The V and J ends lost 1 base and 1 base respectively, with 10 bases between them. Germline CDR1 is MGHRA and CDR2 is YSYEKL. Here the CDR3 reads CASSQGMEGNYGYTF. As DNA, the CDR3 is TGCGCCAGCAGCCAAGGTATGGAGGGTAACTATGGCTACACCTTC.

The V and J genes are TRBV27 and TRBJ2-4; the match to TRBD2 covers 10 bases. There are 21 residues in the CDR3. CDR1 MNHEY and CDR2 SMNVEV come from the germline V gene (reference sequence). V trimming: 4 bases; J trimming: 2 bases; junction bases outside the gene matches: 20. Written as DNA, the CDR3 is TGTGCCAGCAGTTCTGGGTGGGGGCCCCTAGCGGGAGTTCAGACCAAAAACATTCAGTACTTC. Encoded protein: CASSSGWGPLAGVQTKNIQYF.

This clone was observed a single time. The CDR3: CASRGQGKASDTQYF. The CDR3 DNA reads as TGTGCCAGCAGGGGGCAGGGGAAGGCGTCAGATACGCAGTATTTT. The J gene is TRBJ2-3, the V gene TRBV2; possibly TRBD1 for D (6 bases). The germline V and J ends were trimmed by 6 bases and 4 bases, with 17 bases remaining between them. Germline V gives CDR1 SNHLY, CDR2 FYNNEI. CDR3 size: 15 residues.

The chain recombines TRBV14 with TRBJ1-4; D gene ambiguous. CDR3 size: 15 residues. Germline lookup yields CDR1 SGHDN and CDR2 FVKESK. Trimming took 2 bases from V and 0 from J, leaving 7 bases between them. The CDR3 here is CASSQQRTTNEKLFF. CDR3 nucleotides: TGTGCCAGCAGCCAACAGAGAACAACTAATGAAAAACTGTTTTTT.

V and J are TRBV11-2 and TRBJ1-6; 7 bases are shared with TRBD1. V lost 4 bases, J lost 9 bases, and 3 bases stayed unmatched. The CDR3 extends over 13 amino acids. The germline V gene encodes CDR1 SGHAT and CDR2 FQNNGV. The CDR3 coding sequence is TGTGCCAGCAGCTCCCAGGGGGGTTCACCCCTCCACTTT. Residues: CASSSQGGSPLHF.